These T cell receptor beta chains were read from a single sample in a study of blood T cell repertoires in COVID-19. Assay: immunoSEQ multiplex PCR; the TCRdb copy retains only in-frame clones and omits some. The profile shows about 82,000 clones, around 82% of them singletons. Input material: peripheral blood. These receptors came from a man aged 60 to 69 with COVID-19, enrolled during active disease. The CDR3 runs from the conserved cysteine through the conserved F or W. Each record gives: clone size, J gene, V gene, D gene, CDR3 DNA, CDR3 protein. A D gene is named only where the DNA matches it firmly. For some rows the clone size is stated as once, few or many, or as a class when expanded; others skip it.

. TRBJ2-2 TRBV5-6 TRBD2 TGTGCCAGCAGCTTTCTCACTAGCGGAGTGGGCGGGGAGCTGTTTTTT CASSFLTSGVGGELFF
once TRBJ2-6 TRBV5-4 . TGTGCCAGCAGCTTAGGAGGGCCGCTCTCTGGGGCCAACGTCCTGACTTTC CASSLGGPLSGANVLTF
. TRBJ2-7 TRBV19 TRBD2 TGTGCCAGTAGTCCTAGCGGGACTAGCGGTTCCTACGAGCAGTACTTC CASSPSGTSGSYEQYF
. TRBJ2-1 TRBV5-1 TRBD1 TGCGCCAGCAGCCTAGGACAGGGGCAATCGAATGAGCAGTTCTTC CASSLGQGQSNEQFF
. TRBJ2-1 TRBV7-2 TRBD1 TGTGCCAGCAGCTTAGGGGGTCGGACAGGGACCAATGAGCAGTTCTTC CASSLGGRTGTNEQFF
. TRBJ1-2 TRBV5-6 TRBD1 TGTGCCAGCAGCCTAGACGACAGGGGCCTTAACTATGGCTACACCTTC CASSLDDRGLNYGYTF
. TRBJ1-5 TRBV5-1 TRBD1 TGCGCCAGCAGCTTGGGTAGGGGACAGGGTGTCCTAAATCAGCCCCAGCATTTT CASSLGRGQGVLNQPQHF
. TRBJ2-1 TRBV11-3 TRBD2 TGTGCCAGCAGCTTAGGGGGACTACAGCAGTTCTTC CASSLGGLQQFF
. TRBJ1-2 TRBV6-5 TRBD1 TGTGCCAGCAGTTGGACAGGGGCTACGTTATATGGCTACACCTTC CASSWTGATLYGYTF
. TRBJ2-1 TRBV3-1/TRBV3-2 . TGTGCCAGCAGCCATTCGGGGGAAGGTGATGAGCAGTTCTTC CASSHSGEGDEQFF
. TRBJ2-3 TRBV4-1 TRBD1 TGCGCCAGCAGCCAAATACAGGGGGGCACAGATACGCAGTATTTT CASSQIQGGTDTQYF
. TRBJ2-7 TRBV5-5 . TGTGCCAGCAGCGCGTCGACAGATAGATGGTCCTACGAGCAGTACTTC CASSASTDRWSYEQYF
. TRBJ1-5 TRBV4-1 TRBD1 TGCGCCAGCAGCAACAAGCAGGGGGATCAGCCCCAGCATTTT CASSNKQGDQPQHF
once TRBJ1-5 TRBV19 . TGTGCCAGTAGGTCATACGGGGTCTATAGCAATCAGCCCCAGCATTTT CASRSYGVYSNQPQHF
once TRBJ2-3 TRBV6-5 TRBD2 TGTGCCAGCAGTTCCCAGCGGGGGGGTACAGATACGCAGTATTTT CASSSQRGGTDTQYF
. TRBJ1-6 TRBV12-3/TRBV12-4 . TGTGCCAGCAGTCCTCCTTATAATTCACCCCTCCACTTT CASSPPYNSPLHF
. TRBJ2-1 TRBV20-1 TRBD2 TGCAGTGCTCGTAGCGGGGATGAGCAGTTCTTC CSARSGDEQFF
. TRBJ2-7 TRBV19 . TGTGCCAGTAGTATTGGAGGGACAGCCCGCGGCGAGCAGTACTTC CASSIGGTARGEQYF
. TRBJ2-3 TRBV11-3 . TGTGCCAGCAGCTTCGCAGATACGCAGTATTTT CASSFADTQYF
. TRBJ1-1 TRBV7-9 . TGTGCCTGCCGGGGGGCAGACTTTAATCGGGAAGCTTTCTTT CACRGADFNREAFF
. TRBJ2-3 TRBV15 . TGTGCCACCAGCACGCCTGGGCAGGGCAGCACAGATACGCAGTATTTT CATSTPGQGSTDTQYF
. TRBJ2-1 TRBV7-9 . TGTGCCAGCAGCTTAGCGGGGGCGATCAATGAGCAGTTCTTC CASSLAGAINEQFF
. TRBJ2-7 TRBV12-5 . TGTGCTAGTGGTTTGGTCGGGGGTAGCCACTCCTACGAGCAGTACTTC CASGLVGGSHSYEQYF
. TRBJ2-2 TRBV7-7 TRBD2 TGTGCTAGCAGCCAGCGGGCTAGCGGGAACACCGGGGAGCTGTTTTTT CASSQRASGNTGELFF
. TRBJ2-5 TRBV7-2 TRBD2 TGTGCCAGCAGCTTAGCGCTAGCGGCCAGGTCGACCCAGTACTTC CASSLALAARSTQYF
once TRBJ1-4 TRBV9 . TGTGCCAGCAGCGTATTCGAGTCAGGAGGGGCGGGGGAAAAACTGTTTTTT CASSVFESGGAGEKLFF
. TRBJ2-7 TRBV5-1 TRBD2 TGCGCCAGCAGATGGAGCGGGGGCTCCTACGAGCAGTACTTC CASRWSGGSYEQYF
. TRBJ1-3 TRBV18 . TGTGCCAGCTCACCGATACAGGGTGTTGATGCTGGAAACACCATATATTTT CASSPIQGVDAGNTIYF
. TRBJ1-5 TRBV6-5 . TGTGCCAGCAGTCCAGGGTTTTACAGCAATCAGCCCCAGCATTTT CASSPGFYSNQPQHF
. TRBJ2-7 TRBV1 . TGCACCAGCAGCCAAGATGGGACAGCCCTGGACGAGCAGTACTTC CTSSQDGTALDEQYF
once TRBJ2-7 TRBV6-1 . TGTGCCAGCAGTGAAGGCCCCGTCGGGACTCCCTACGAGCAGTACTTC CASSEGPVGTPYEQYF
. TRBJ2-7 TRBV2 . TGTGCCAGCAGTGAGAACAGGCCCTACGAGCAGTACTTC CASSENRPYEQYF
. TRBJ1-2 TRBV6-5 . TGTGCCAGCACCACGACTCCGGGGGGCCGGGGCTACACCTTC CASTTTPGGRGYTF
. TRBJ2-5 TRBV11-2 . TGTGCCAGCAGCTTAGAGGTACCGGACCAAGAGACCCAGTACTTC CASSLEVPDQETQYF
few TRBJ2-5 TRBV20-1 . TGCAGTGCTAGTAGTCGGAGGGAGACCCAGTACTTC CSASSRRETQYF
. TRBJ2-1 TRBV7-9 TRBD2 TGTGCCAGCAGCTCGCCGATAGCGGGGTCTAGTAAGGATGAGCAGTTCTTC CASSSPIAGSSKDEQFF
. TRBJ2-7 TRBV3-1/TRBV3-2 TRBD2 TGTGCCAGCAGCCCCGGGACTAGCGGGGGCCCGACCTACGAGCAGTACTTC CASSPGTSGGPTYEQYF
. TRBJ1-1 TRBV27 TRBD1 TGTGCCAGCAGATCCCCCCGGACAGGGACGAACACTGAAGCTTTCTTT CASRSPRTGTNTEAFF
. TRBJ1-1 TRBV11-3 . TGTGCCAGCAGCTTAGAGGGACAACTCGTCCACATGAACACTGAAGCTTTCTTT CASSLEGQLVHMNTEAFF
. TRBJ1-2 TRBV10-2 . TGCGCCACCCTGCCCAGGGATAACTATGGCTACACCTTC CATLPRDNYGYTF
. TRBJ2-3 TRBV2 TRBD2 TGTGCCAGCATAACTAGCGGGAACGCAGATACGCAGTATTTT CASITSGNADTQYF
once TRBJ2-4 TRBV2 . TGTGCCAGCAGTGAAAGTGGGGCCAACCTGGGAGGCAAAAACATTCAGTACTTC CASSESGANLGGKNIQYF
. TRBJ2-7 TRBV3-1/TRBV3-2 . TGTGCCAGCAGCCACGGGAACTACGAGCAGTACTTC CASSHGNYEQYF
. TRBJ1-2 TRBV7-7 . TGTGCTAGCCCGGAGGAGAGGAAGAATGGCTACACCTTC CASPEERKNGYTF
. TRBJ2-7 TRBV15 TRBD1 TGTGCCACCAGCAGAGATAAGGGGGCGTACGAGCAGTACTTC CATSRDKGAYEQYF
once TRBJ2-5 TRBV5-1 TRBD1 TGCGCCAGCAGCTTAAGTGGACAGGGGCAAGAGACCCAGTACTTC CASSLSGQGQETQYF
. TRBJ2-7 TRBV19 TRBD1 TGTGCCAGTAGCGCCGGGACAGGGGTAGGATACGAGCAGTACTTC CASSAGTGVGYEQYF
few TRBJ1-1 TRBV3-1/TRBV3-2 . TGTGCCAGCAGCCCCCCTCTGAACACTGAAGCTTTCTTT CASSPPLNTEAFF
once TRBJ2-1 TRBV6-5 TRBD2 TGTGCCAGCAGTTACTCCCCTAGCGGGGCCTACAATGAGCAGTTCTTC CASSYSPSGAYNEQFF
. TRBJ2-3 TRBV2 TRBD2 TGTGCCAGCAGAAAAGGACTAGCGGGGGGCGATACGCAGTATTTT CASRKGLAGGDTQYF
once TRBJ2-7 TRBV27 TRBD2 TGTGCCAGCAGTCTATCGCGGGGGGGCGGGTACGAGCAGTACTTC CASSLSRGGGYEQYF
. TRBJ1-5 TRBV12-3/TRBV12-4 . TGTGCCAGCAGTTTAACGGGAAATCAGCCCCAGCATTTT CASSLTGNQPQHF
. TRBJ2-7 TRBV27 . TGTGCCAGCAGAGAACAGGGAAGAAACGAGCAGTACTTC CASREQGRNEQYF
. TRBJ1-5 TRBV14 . TGTGCCAGCAGCCCCACAGGGCTGAATCAGCCCCAGCATTTT CASSPTGLNQPQHF
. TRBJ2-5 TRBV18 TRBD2 TGTGCCAGCTCACCGGGGATAGCGGGGAGCCAAGAGACCCAGTACTTC CASSPGIAGSQETQYF
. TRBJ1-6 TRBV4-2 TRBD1 TGTGCCAGCAGCCAAGGACCCGGGGGACAGGGGAAGTTTTCCTATAATTCACCCCTCCACTTT CASSQGPGGQGKFSYNSPLHF
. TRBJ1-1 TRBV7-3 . TGTGCCAGCAGCTTAAACGGGGTGGGCACTGAAGCTTTCTTT CASSLNGVGTEAFF
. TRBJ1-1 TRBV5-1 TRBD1 TGCGCCAGCAGCTCGGGACAGCTAATGAACACTGAAGCTTTCTTT CASSSGQLMNTEAFF
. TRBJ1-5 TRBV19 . TGTGCCAGTAGTATCAACAGGGACAACCCTCAGCCCCAGCATTTT CASSINRDNPQPQHF